These 7 T cell receptor beta chains were sequenced from one sample in a study of OX40 agonist ivuxolimab in advanced cancers. The method was immunoSEQ multiplex PCR; TCRdb's version includes in-frame clones alone and lacks a portion of them. The table includes some 20,000 clones, roughly 84% detected once. This material consisted of CD4+ or CD8+ T cells sorted from blood, taken in a trial of the OX40 agonist ivuxolimab. Receptor source: an adult with an advanced solid tumor such as melanoma, head and neck, liver or kidney cancer.

V gene TRBV4-3 combines with J gene TRBJ1-1; 8 nucleotides line up with TRBD1. The junction had 4 bases not matched to a gene; V was cut back by 0 bases and J by 4 bases. Germline CDR1 reads LGHNA; CDR2 reads YSLEER. The CDR3 totals 15 residues. CDR3 DNA: TGCGCCAGCAGCCAAGAGGACAGGGAGGGCACTGAAGCTTTCTTT. Protein: CASSQEDREGTEAFF.

In this sample, this clone turned up a few times. The chain carries TRBV6-6 and TRBJ1-2, with 10 bases identical to TRBD1. The trim removed 0 bases at V and 6 bases at J, leaving 4 bases unmatched. This CDR3 contains 15 residues. Germline assignment: CDR1 MNHNY and CDR2 SVGAGI (reference sequence). The CDR3 here is CASSYSGTGVDGYTF. The CDR3 nucleotides are TGTGCCAGCAGTTACTCAGGGACAGGGGTGGATGGCTACACCTTC.

V and J are TRBV9 and TRBJ2-5; 15 nucleotides align to TRBD2. The J segment lost 1 base and the V segment lost 3 bases, leaving 4 bases of the junction unmatched. This CDR3 has 17 residues. Germline V CDR1 and CDR2: SGDLS, YYNGEE. The CDR3 DNA follows: TGTGCCAGCAGCGGCGGGACTAGCGGGGGGCCCCAAGAGACCCAGTACTTC. It translates to CASSGGTSGGPQETQYF. Looking up the rest from reference TRBV9 and TRBJ2-5 gives the full variable domain: DSGVTQTPKHLITATGQRVTLRCSPRSGDLSVYWYQQSLDQGLQFLIQYYNGEERAKGNILERFSAQQFPDLHSELNLSSLELGDSALYFCASSGGTSGGPQETQYFGPGTRLLVL.

This clone was seen a single time. The chain couples TRBV6-5 to TRBJ2-2; D might be TRBD1 (6 bases). V was cut by 5 bases and J by 0 bases, with 10 bases left in between. Germline V gene sequence: CDR1 MNHEY, CDR2 SVGAGI. This CDR3 contains 15 residues. CDR3 residues: CASSPGTTNTGELFF. Written as DNA, the CDR3 is TGTGCCAGCAGTCCCGGGACAACGAACACCGGGGAGCTGTTTTTT.

This chain connects TRBV6-1 to TRBJ2-7, with TRBD2 matching over 8 bases. This CDR3 comprises 14 residues. In germline, CDR1 is MNHNS, CDR2 SASEGT. V lost 8 bases and J lost 1; bases outside the gene matches: 7. The CDR3 coding sequence is TGTGCCAGCCATCGGGAGGGGGGGTCCTACGAGCAGTACTTC. Translated, it gives CASHREGGSYEQYF.

V is TRBV19 and J is TRBJ1-2, with D perhaps TRBD1 (5 bases). V dropped 3 bases and J dropped 4 bases, with 12 bases sitting between them. The CDR3 contains 14 residues. Germline V CDR1 and CDR2: LNHDA, SQIVND (reference sequence). CDR3 sequence (DNA): TGTGCCAGTAGTATCTCCCAGGGATCCTATGGCTACACCTTC. Amino acids: CASSISQGSYGYTF.

V is TRBV6-5 and J is TRBJ1-4, with D uncertain. Per germline, CDR1 MNHEY and CDR2 SVGAGI. Trimming cost V 2 bases and J 4 bases, with 11 bases left between them. The CDR3 length is 15 residues. In DNA, the CDR3 is TGTGCCAGCAGTTACGAGGGCGGGATTAATGAAAAACTGTTTTTT. Translated, it gives CASSYEGGINEKLFF.